This T cell receptor beta chain is from a study of shared clonotypes between healthy human individuals. Genomic DNA of each subset was evenly split across several immunoSEQ plates. Assay: immunoSEQ multiplex PCR; the TCRdb copy retains only in-frame clones and omits some. In the table there are approximately 470,000 clones, about 85% of which are singletons. The ends lost 1 base at V and 8 bases at J; junction bases unmatched: 12. Germline V lookup: CDR1 SGHTA, CDR2 FQGNSA. This CDR3 comprises 16 residues. The receptor's source is a woman in her thirties or forties in good health. Some clones in this sample may be carry-over from other donors' samples. The sequenced sample was PBMCs. V is TRBV7-2 and J is TRBJ1-2; 8 nucleotides line up with TRBD1. The CDR3 DNA is TGTGCCAGCAGCTTAGGGGCGGGGCAGGGGGCAGGAGGCTACACCTTC. This encodes CASSLGAGQGAGGYTF.